The 12 T cell receptor beta chains below all came from one sample that was sequenced in a study of cytomegalovirus exposure and HLA in healthy donors. 13 Jbeta primers and 60 Vbeta primers were used for the PCR. Some clones are missing from TCRdb's copy, which holds only in-frame ones; the method was immunoSEQ multiplex PCR. The repertoire includes about 160,000 clones, about three quarters of them detected once, and about 0.93% sits in the top ten. The sequencing sample was made of PBMCs. The receptors come from a woman aged 45 to 65 in good health and CMV-seropositive.

The chain links TRBV9 to TRBJ2-7; 8 bases map to TRBD1. The CDR3 is 12 amino acids. Trimming cost V 4 bases and J 7 bases; bases outside gene matches: 4. Germline loops: CDR1 SGDLS, CDR2 YYNGEE. The DNA of the CDR3 is TGTGCCAGCAGCTCGGACAGGGATGAGCAGTACTTC. Its translation is CASSSDRDEQYF. The variable domain in full, with the rest retrieved from reference TRBV9 and TRBJ2-7, is DSGVTQTPKHLITATGQRVTLRCSPRSGDLSVYWYQQSLDQGLQFLIQYYNGEERAKGNILERFSAQQFPDLHSELNLSSLELGDSALYFCASSSDRDEQYFGPGTRLTVT.

A single count supports this clone. The rearrangement links TRBV28 to TRBJ1-5; D is possibly TRBD1 (6 bases). Germline-derived CDR1 and CDR2 are MDHEN and SYDVKM. Trimming took off 6 bases at V and 1 base at J, with 19 bases between the two ends. This CDR3 has 17 residues. CDR3 sequence reads: CASRSTLQGFSNQPQHF. DNA of the CDR3: TGTGCCAGCAGGTCTACTCTCCAGGGGTTCAGCAATCAGCCCCAGCATTTT.

J is TRBJ1-1 and V is TRBV18, with 8 bases aligning to TRBD1. V shed 2 bases, J shed 2 bases, and the junction held 1 base outside the gene matches. The V gene's germline CDR1 is KGHSH and CDR2 LQKENI. The CDR3 sequence is 14 residues long. CDR3 in DNA: TGTGCCAGCTCACCAGCAGGGGGCAACACTGAAGCTTTCTTT. Amino acids: CASSPAGGNTEAFF.

The chain has TRBV2 and TRBJ1-4; 7 bases are shared with TRBD1. From germline, CDR1 is SNHLY and CDR2 FYNNEI. This CDR3 spans 15 amino acids. V was clipped by 7 bases and J by 7 bases; unmatched bases: 12. CDR3 DNA: TGTGCCAGCATTAACAGGGGAGGCGCGGTTGAAAAACTGTTTTTT. It encodes CASINRGGAVEKLFF.

The chain links TRBV28 to TRBJ1-1, with 9 bases identical to TRBD1. This CDR3 contains 14 residues. Germline V lookup: CDR1 MDHEN, CDR2 SYDVKM. Germline trimming cut 6 bases from V and 5 bases from J; bases unmatched to any gene: 7. The CDR3 region has the DNA TGTGCCAGCAGCAGGGGACAGGGTGATACTGAAGCTTTCTTT. Its protein is CASSRGQGDTEAFF. Based on the CDR3 plus reference TRBV28 and TRBJ1-1, the full variable domain is DVKVTQSSRYLVKRTGEKVFLECVQDMDHENMFWYRQDPGLGLRLIYFSYDVKMKEKGDIPEGYSVSREKKERFSLILESASTNQTSMYLCASSRGQGDTEAFFGQGTRLTVV.

The chain recombines TRBV18 with TRBJ2-5, with a tentative D call TRBD2 (6 bases). This CDR3 is built from 14 residues. V lost 5 bases and J 2 bases, leaving 12 bases between the germline ends. Germline V CDR1 and CDR2: KGHSH, LQKENI. The CDR3 loop reads CASSSGLRQETQYF. As DNA, the CDR3 is TGTGCCAGCTCATCGGGACTGAGGCAAGAGACCCAGTACTTC.

This clone was recorded once. The rearrangement links TRBV28 to TRBJ2-7; 7 nucleotides line up with TRBD1. This CDR3 region has 17 residues. The V and J ends lost 10 bases and 5 bases, in that order; junction bases with no gene match: 23. Looked up from germline, CDR1 is MDHEN and CDR2 is SYDVKM. The CDR3 region has the DNA TGTGCCACACTTTCAACAGGGGACCCCTCTAACTTAAACGAGCAGTACTTC. Translation gives CATLSTGDPSNLNEQYF.

V and J are TRBV12-5 and TRBJ1-1; tentative D call: TRBD1 (5 bases). The CDR3 runs to 12 residues. V was shortened by 7 bases and J by 10 bases, with 16 bases between the two germline ends. Looked up from germline, CDR1 is LGHNT and CDR2 is FRNRAP. The CDR3: CASDRSLRGAFF. The CDR3 DNA sequence: TGTGCTAGTGACCGATCTCTTAGGGGAGCTTTCTTT.

The DNA for the CDR3 is TGTGCCAGCAGCTTAGGACAGGGGCTAGGTGAGCAGTTCTTC. As protein: CASSLGQGLGEQFF. The rearrangement joins TRBV7-3 to TRBJ2-1; 9 bases fit TRBD1. The trim removed 2 bases at V and 9 bases at J, leaving 5 bases unmatched. Germline V gives CDR1 SGHTA, CDR2 FQGTGA. The CDR3 has 14 amino acids.

This sequence joins TRBV29-1 and TRBJ2-3; 10 bases map to TRBD2. The ends lost 5 bases at V and 1 base at J; junction bases unmatched: 3. This CDR3 is 14 amino acids long. The germline gives CDR1 SQVTM, CDR2 ANQGSEA. CDR3 amino acids: CSVRLAGGTDTQYF. CDR3 DNA sequence: TGCAGCGTTCGCCTAGCGGGAGGCACAGATACGCAGTATTTT.

This chain uses TRBV18 with TRBJ2-5, with 7 positions matching TRBD2. Germline V gene sequence: CDR1 KGHSH, CDR2 LQKENI. The V and J ends lost 0 bases and 12 bases, in that order; junction bases with no gene match: 10. The CDR3 consists of 14 residues. CDR3 in amino acids: CASSPPTQRDSEYF. The CDR3 DNA sequence: TGTGCCAGCTCACCACCAACTCAGCGGGACTCGGAGTACTTC. The full variable domain, completed using reference TRBV18 and TRBJ2-5, is NAGVMQNPRHLVRRRGQEARLRCSPMKGHSHVYWYRQLPEEGLKFMVYLQKENIIDESGMPKERFSAEFPKEGPSILRIQQVVRGDSAAYFCASSPPTQRDSEYFGPGTRLLVL.

The gene calls are TRBV6-5 and TRBJ2-7, with 7 bases fitting TRBD1. The CDR3 contains 15 residues. Germline V CDR1 and CDR2: MNHEY, SVGAGI. With V trimmed by 3 bases and J by 0 bases, 5 bases remained unmatched. The CDR3 protein is CASSYGTADSYEQYF. CDR3 DNA sequence: TGTGCCAGCAGTTATGGGACAGCGGACTCCTACGAGCAGTACTTC.